A selection of T cell receptor beta chains follows, all from one sample in a study of blood T cell repertoires in COVID-19. Profiled with immunoSEQ multiplex PCR; TCRdb holds only in-frame clones, not every one. In the table there are approximately 290,000 clones, about 90% of which are singletons. The source material was PBMCs or T cells enriched from blood (not recorded which). These receptors all come from a woman between 18 and 30 years old with acute COVID-19. The CDR3 runs from the conserved cysteine through the conserved F or W. The D gene is left open where the match is weak. Not all rows give a size; the values are once, few, many and, for expanded clones, a class.

clone_size,v_call,j_call,d_call,cdr3_nt,cdr3_aa
once,TRBV2,TRBJ2-3,TRBD2,TGTGCCAGCAGACTACTAGCGGGAGGCCTCGATACGCAGTATTTT,CASRLLAGGLDTQYF
NA,TRBV7-2,TRBJ2-7,NA,TGTGCCAGCAGCGGAGACAGTTACGAGCAGTACTTC,CASSGDSYEQYF
NA,TRBV11-2,TRBJ2-3,TRBD2,TGTGCCAGCAGCTTAGGAAGGGTACTAGCGGGAGGGCCCACAGATACGCAGTATTTT,CASSLGRVLAGGPTDTQYF
once,TRBV28,TRBJ2-7,TRBD1,TGTGCCAGCAGTTCATCCGGGACAGGGTTCAACGAGCAGTACTTC,CASSSSGTGFNEQYF
NA,TRBV19,TRBJ2-1,TRBD2,TGTGCCAGTACCCCGGGGAGGGAAGAGCAGTTCTTC,CASTPGREEQFF
NA,TRBV18,TRBJ1-2,NA,TGTGCCAGCTCACCCCCCGGACAACCCAACACCTTC,CASSPPGQPNTF
NA,TRBV3-1/TRBV3-2,TRBJ2-3,TRBD2,TGTGCCAGCAGGGAACTAGCGGGAGGAGCAGATACGCAGTATTTT,CASRELAGGADTQYF
NA,TRBV5-8,TRBJ1-5,NA,TGTGCCAGCAGCTTGGGGCCAAATCAGCCCCAGCATTTT,CASSLGPNQPQHF
NA,TRBV5-4,TRBJ1-1,TRBD1,TGTGCCAGCAGAATGACAGGGGGAGTACCTGAAGCTTTCTTT,CASRMTGGVPEAFF
NA,TRBV10-3,TRBJ2-3,TRBD1,TGTGCCATCAGCTGGACAGGGGGAGGAGATACGCAGTATTTT,CAISWTGGGDTQYF
few,TRBV28,TRBJ1-6,NA,TGTGCCAGCAGTTTGGACTCCGTCTATAATTCACCCCTCCACTTT,CASSLDSVYNSPLHF
NA,TRBV30,TRBJ1-1,TRBD1,TGTGCCTGGAGCCTCCTCGGGAGGGGGCGCGTTGAAGCTTTCTTT,CAWSLLGRGRVEAFF
NA,TRBV18,TRBJ1-6,TRBD1,TGTGCCAGCTCAAGAGACAGGGGTGGGGATTCACCCCTCCACTTT,CASSRDRGGDSPLHF
NA,TRBV6-1,TRBJ1-2,NA,TGTGCCAGCAGTGAAATGGGGGGATTTAACTATGGCTACACCTTC,CASSEMGGFNYGYTF
NA,TRBV5-8,TRBJ2-1,TRBD2,TGTGCCAGCAGCCACGGACTAGCGGGAGGGTCTTACAATGAGCAGTTCTTC,CASSHGLAGGSYNEQFF
NA,TRBV19,TRBJ1-4,NA,TGTGCCAGTAGGACAGCCCCTAATGAAAAACTGTTTTTT,CASRTAPNEKLFF